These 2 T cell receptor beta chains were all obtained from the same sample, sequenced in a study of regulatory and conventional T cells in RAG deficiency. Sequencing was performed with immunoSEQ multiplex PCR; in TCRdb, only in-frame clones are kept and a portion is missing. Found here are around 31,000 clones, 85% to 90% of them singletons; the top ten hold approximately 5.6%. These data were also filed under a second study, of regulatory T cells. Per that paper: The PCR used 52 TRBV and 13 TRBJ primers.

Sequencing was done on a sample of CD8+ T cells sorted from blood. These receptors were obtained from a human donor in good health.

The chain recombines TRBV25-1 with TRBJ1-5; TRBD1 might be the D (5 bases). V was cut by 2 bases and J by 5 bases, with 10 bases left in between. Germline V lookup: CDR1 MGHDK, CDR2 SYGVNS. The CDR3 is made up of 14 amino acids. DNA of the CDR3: TGTGCCAGCAGTGAAGGGGGGGGAGATCAGCCCCAGCATTTT. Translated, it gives CASSEGGGDQPQHF.

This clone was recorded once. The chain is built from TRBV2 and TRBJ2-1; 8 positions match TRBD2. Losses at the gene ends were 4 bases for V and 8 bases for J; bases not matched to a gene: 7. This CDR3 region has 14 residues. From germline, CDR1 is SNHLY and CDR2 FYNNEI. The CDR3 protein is CASSGSGSGHEQFF. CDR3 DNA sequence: TGTGCCAGCAGTGGGAGCGGGAGTGGGCATGAGCAGTTCTTC.